The sequence of this T cell receptor beta chain was determined in a study of PD-L1 blockade in urothelial cancer. Regarding time point: pretreatment peripheral blood. Trimming removed 5 bases from V and 4 bases from J; junction bases left unmatched: 2. Germline V CDR1 and CDR2: KGHSH, LQKENI. The CDR3 extends over 13 amino acids. The protocol was immunoSEQ multiplex PCR, while the TCRdb copy is restricted to in-frame clones and leaves out a portion. The table shows about 63,000 clones, with around 86% occurring only once. The clonotype originates from a man in his 70s with urothelial cancer. The V and J genes are TRBV18 and TRBJ1-3; TRBD1 aligns across 7 bases. The starting material was PBMCs, obtained around atezolizumab (anti-PD-L1) treatment. The CDR3 DNA sequence: TGTGCCAGCTCAACAGGGGACGGAAACACCATATATTTT. Its translation: CASSTGDGNTIYF.